One and the same sample provided the 21 T cell receptor beta chains below, sequenced in a study of CD8 T cells in ankylosing spondylitis. TCRdb recomputed calls from the 5' RACE reads with MiXCR, one row per CDR3 protein. The sample lists about 270,000 distinct CDR3 sequences; about 30% were seen once. The sequenced sample consisted of blood, either unsorted or a sorted T cell fraction (not recorded which). The receptors originated from a male donor with ankylosing spondylitis or in good health (not recorded which).

There are a few counts of this clonotype. The V gene is TRBV20-1, the J gene TRBJ1-6, with 11 bases aligning to TRBD1. V dropped 6 bases and J dropped 9; count of bases not matched to a gene: 10. Germline V gene data show CDR1 as DFQATT and CDR2 as SNEGSKA (reference sequence). The CDR3 extends over 15 amino acids. CDR3: CSAQPGTGGGSPLHF. CDR3 sequence (DNA): TGCAGTGCCCAACCCGGGACAGGGGGTGGTTCACCCCTCCACTTT.

This clonotype was observed a few times. The chain employs TRBV9 and TRBJ2-7; TRBD2 agrees at 11 bases. V gave up 3 bases and J gave up 2 bases; unmatched junction bases: 1. This CDR3 has 14 residues. In germline, CDR1 is SGDLS, CDR2 YYNGEE. DNA of the CDR3: TGTGCCAGCAGCGAGACTAGCGGGACCTACGAGCAGTACTTC. The encoded protein is CASSETSGTYEQYF.

V and J are TRBV6-2 or TRBV6-3 and TRBJ2-2, with 7 bases aligning to TRBD1. The junction had 8 bases not matched to a gene; V was cut back by 2 bases and J by 2 bases. CDR3 length: 17 residues. The germline CDR1 and CDR2 sequences are MNHEY and SVGEGT. The CDR3 loop reads CASSYQGVSINTGELFF. CDR3 nucleotide sequence: TGTGCCAGCAGTTACCAGGGGGTGTCGATCAACACCGGGGAGCTGTTTTTT.

V and J are TRBV20-1 and TRBJ2-1, with 12 bases matching TRBD2. The germline CDR1 and CDR2 sequences are DFQATT and SNEGSKA (reference sequence). The CDR3 contains 14 residues. The V gene end was trimmed by 6 bases and the J gene end by 8 bases; junction bases not matched to a gene: 8. This chain's CDR3 is CSASLAGGRDEQFF. The CDR3 nucleotides read TGCAGTGCCAGCCTAGCGGGGGGGAGGGATGAGCAGTTCTTC.

V usage is TRBV9 and J usage is TRBJ2-1; D remains unclear. The CDR3 totals 15 residues. V dropped 0 bases and J dropped 5 bases, with 12 bases sitting between them. Germline assignment: CDR1 SGDLS and CDR2 YYNGEE. The CDR3 DNA reads TGTGCCAGCAGCGTAGGTGGCCTCCCGAACAATGAGCAGTTCTTC. It specifies CASSVGGLPNNEQFF.

This chain links TRBV20-1 with TRBJ1-4; 7 nucleotides agree with TRBD1. The CDR3 is made up of 19 amino acids. After removal of 1 base from V and 5 bases from J, the junction contained 19 bases not matched to a gene. Germline CDR1 and CDR2: DFQATT and SNEGSKA (reference sequence). The CDR3 region is CSARVHRGGGVDGNEKLFF. The CDR3 nucleotides are TGCAGTGCTAGAGTCCACAGGGGAGGGGGAGTCGATGGGAATGAAAAACTGTTTTTT.

The V call is TRBV7-8, the J call TRBJ1-4; the D gene is possibly TRBD1 (5 bases). The V and J ends lost 5 bases and 4 bases respectively, with 8 bases between them. This CDR3 region has 13 residues. CDR1 and CDR2 (germline): SGHVS, FQNEAQ. CDR3 amino acids: CASSLRGNEKLFF. CDR3 nucleotide sequence: TGTGCCAGCAGCCTAAGGGGTAATGAAAAACTGTTTTTT. Together with reference TRBV7-8 and TRBJ1-4, the CDR3 gives the full variable domain: GAGVSQSPRYKVAKRGQDVALRCDPISGHVSLFWYQQALGQGPEFLTYFQNEAQLDKSGLPSDRFFAERPEGSVSTLKIQRTQQEDSAVYLCASSLRGNEKLFFGSGTQLSVL.

The chain employs TRBV4-2 and TRBJ2-2; the D gene could be TRBD1 or TRBD2 (5 bases each). CDR3 length equals 17 residues. Germline-derived CDR1 and CDR2 are LGHNA and YNFKEQ. Deletions cut 1 base from V and 8 bases from J, with 20 bases between. CDR3 loop: CASSQVSSPGPQGELFF. CDR3 coding DNA: TGTGCCAGCAGCCAAGTCTCGTCTCCGGGGCCCCAGGGGGAGCTGTTTTTT.

This sequence joins TRBV7-2 and TRBJ2-2; 12 nucleotides agree with TRBD1. The V segment lost 5 bases and the J segment 0 bases; nucleotides outside the gene matches: 4. The CDR3 has 17 residues. CDR1 and CDR2 (germline): SGHTA, FQGNSA. The DNA of the CDR3 is TGTGCCAGCAGCAGGGACAGGGGGCTCCCGAACACCGGGGAGCTGTTTTTT. Protein product: CASSRDRGLPNTGELFF.

The chain links TRBV12-3 or TRBV12-4 to TRBJ2-2; D gene unclear. Trimming left V 3 bases short and J 8 bases short, with 16 bases between. This CDR3 has 15 amino acids. CDR3 sequence reads: CASSLFPGMLGELFF. The CDR3 region has the DNA TGTGCCAGCAGTTTGTTTCCCGGAATGTTAGGGGAGCTGTTTTTT.

The genes are TRBV7-9 and TRBJ2-2; 9 bases align to TRBD1. The CDR3 has 15 residues. Germline loops: CDR1 SEHNR, CDR2 FQNEAQ (reference sequence). V was pared by 3 bases and J by 5 bases, with 4 bases of the junction left unmatched. The CDR3 sequence: CASSFTGTGTGELFF. CDR3 in DNA: TGTGCCAGCAGCTTCACCGGGACAGGGACCGGGGAGCTGTTTTTT.

In nucleotides, the CDR3 is TGCAGTGCGCCCGGGACAGGGGGCGCAAATGAGCAGTTCTTC. Translating gives CSAPGTGGANEQFF. The rearrangement links TRBV20-1 to TRBJ2-1; 12 nucleotides match TRBD1. Per the germline V gene, CDR1 is DFQATT and CDR2 is SNEGSKA (reference sequence). The CDR3 covers 14 residues. V shed 6 bases and J 7 bases; nucleotides not matched to a gene: 7.

This clonotype occurred a few times. This chain connects TRBV27 to TRBJ2-7; D uncertain. The CDR3 covers 13 residues. CDR1 and CDR2 from the germline V gene are MNHEY and SMNVEV (reference sequence). The germline V and J ends were trimmed by 4 bases and 4 bases, with 11 bases remaining between them. Here the CDR3 reads CASSSGWLYEQYF. In nucleotides, the CDR3 is TGTGCCAGCAGTTCTGGGTGGTTGTACGAGCAGTACTTC.

This clonotype was found a few times. The chain is built from TRBV20-1 and TRBJ2-3; TRBD1 matches at 8 bases. The CDR3 loop spans 14 amino acids. The V segment lost 5 bases and the J segment 4 bases; nucleotides outside the gene matches: 8. CDR1 and CDR2 (germline): DFQATT, SNEGSKA (reference sequence). CDR3 in amino acids: CSAGQDRAPDTQYF. As DNA, the CDR3 is TGCAGTGCTGGTCAGGACAGGGCCCCAGATACGCAGTATTTT.

This clonotype was counted a few times. This sequence joins TRBV5-6 and TRBJ2-3; 8 positions match TRBD2. CDR1 is SGHDT and CDR2 is YYEEEE in the germline V gene. The V and J ends lost 1 base and 5 bases, in that order; junction bases with no gene match: 6. This CDR3 is built from 15 residues. CDR3 bases: TGTGCCAGCAGCTTGTCGGGGGGGGCCGGAGATACGCAGTATTTT. Translating it yields CASSLSGGAGDTQYF.

V and J are TRBV20-1 and TRBJ1-1; D unclear. The CDR3 spans 14 residues. V gave up 2 bases and J gave up 1 base, with 11 bases separating them. The germline V gene encodes CDR1 DFQATT and CDR2 SNEGSKA (reference sequence). This chain's CDR3 is CSARSWTGNTEAFF. The CDR3 DNA is TGCAGTGCTAGATCTTGGACTGGGAACACTGAAGCTTTCTTT.

This clonotype was observed a single time. The chain links TRBV10-3 to TRBJ2-3; D not resolved. Germline V lookup: CDR1 ENHRY, CDR2 SYGVKD. The CDR3 covers 12 residues. Trimming pared 3 bases from V and 4 bases from J, leaving 5 bases between. The CDR3 reads CAISEGADTQYF. Here the CDR3 DNA reads TGTGCCATCAGTGAAGGTGCAGATACGCAGTATTTT.

This clonotype was seen only a few times. This chain uses TRBV20-1 with TRBJ1-2; unclear D gene. V gave up 6 bases and J gave up 5 bases, with 19 bases separating them. This CDR3 is 14 amino acids long. CDR1 is DFQATT, CDR2 SNEGSKA, per germline (reference sequence). The CDR3 nucleotides read TGCAGTGCCTCCGGACTCCCCGGCGGATATGGCTACACCTTC. This sequence encodes CSASGLPGGYGYTF.

This clonotype has just a few counts. The rearrangement uses TRBV2 and TRBJ2-7; either TRBD1 or TRBD2 may fit D (5 bases each). V was clipped by 10 bases and J by 4 bases, with 17 bases between them. The germline V gene encodes CDR1 SNHLY and CDR2 FYNNEI. This CDR3 is built from 13 residues. The CDR3 DNA follows: TGTGCCACCCTGGAAATTGGGGGTTACGAGCAGTACTTC. Amino acid sequence: CATLEIGGYEQYF.

This chain joins TRBV7-2 and TRBJ2-7; 8 positions agree with TRBD2. After removal of 1 base from V and 6 bases from J, the junction contained 5 bases not matched to a gene. The CDR3 covers 14 residues. Germline CDR1 and CDR2: SGHTA and FQGNSA. CDR3 residues: CASSLGPGGLEQYF. The CDR3 DNA reads TGTGCCAGCAGCTTAGGCCCGGGGGGGCTCGAGCAGTACTTC.

The V and J genes are TRBV20-1 and TRBJ1-2, with D possibly TRBD1 on 6 matching bases. V was trimmed by 7 bases and J by 7 bases, leaving 13 bases between them. CDR1 and CDR2 from the germline V gene are DFQATT and SNEGSKA (reference sequence). The CDR3 is 11 residues long. The CDR3 coding sequence is TGCAGTGTCACACAGGGTTTTGGCTACACCTTC. Amino acids: CSVTQGFGYTF.